The clone carrying this TCR beta chain was found a few times. The target antigen is unknown. The CDR3 contains 14 residues. V dropped 3 bases and J dropped 5 bases, with 13 bases sitting between them. The sample is drawn from a study of T-cell reconstitution after alpha-beta-depleted transplantation in children. Unique molecular identifiers were incorporated when the TCRbeta library was constructed. Each CDR3 protein is one row after TCRdb ran MiXCR on the PCR reads. The data hold 400,000 to 550,000 distinct CDR3 sequences, with roughly a tenth observed a single time. The study, taken as a whole, reports: Several hundred expanded graft clones reportedly gave rise to the alpha-beta T cells present about two months after transplant. Diversity and T-cell counts at one year after transplant derived mostly from new T cells.

The sequenced sample was PBMCs, obtained before TCRalphabeta/CD19-depleted stem cell transplant. The chain is built from TRBV12-3 or TRBV12-4 and TRBJ2-5, with D possibly TRBD2 on 5 matching bases. This receptor was taken from a child aged 2 to 15 with inherited bone marrow failure, due to receive a stem cell transplant. CDR3 nucleotides: TGTGCCAGCAGTTTTGGAGGCCATTCGGAGACCCAGTACTTC. Translation gives CASSFGGHSETQYF.